The 24 T cell receptor beta chains listed next were all sequenced from one sample in a study of blood T cell repertoires in COVID-19. Clones were sequenced by immunoSEQ multiplex PCR, and TCRdb holds only the in-frame ones, with some missing. The sample carries 20,000 or so clones, 80% to 90% recorded once. Sequencing was carried out using peripheral blood. These receptors originate from a human donor in a cohort sampled during active COVID-19.

The genes are TRBV7-2 and TRBJ2-1, with D unresolved. The CDR3 has 15 amino acids. Germline-derived CDR1 and CDR2 are SGHTA and FQGNSA. Trimming shortened V by 3 bases and J by 2 bases, and 11 bases separated the two germline ends. The DNA for the CDR3 is TGTGCCAGCAGCTTGGTGAGTTCGGCCTACAATGAGCAGTTCTTC. This translates into CASSLVSSAYNEQFF.

The rearrangement uses TRBV14 and TRBJ2-1; 11 bases line up with TRBD2. J lost 4 bases, V lost 4 bases, and 3 bases had no gene match. From germline, CDR1 is SGHDN and CDR2 FVKESK. The CDR3 loop spans 15 amino acids. CDR3 amino acids: CASSLWTSGYNEQFF. The CDR3 DNA follows: TGTGCCAGCAGCCTTTGGACTAGCGGGTACAATGAGCAGTTCTTC.

The chain links TRBV6-4 to TRBJ2-3; D is possibly TRBD1 (6 bases). The V gene's germline CDR1 is MRHNA and CDR2 SNTAGT. This CDR3 contains 15 residues. The V end was cut by 3 bases, the J end by 2 bases, with 12 bases between. The CDR3 nucleotides read TGTGCCAGCAGTGAGTCAGGGGAGAACACAGATACGCAGTATTTT. Protein: CASSESGENTDTQYF.

This clone appeared once. V and J are TRBV2 and TRBJ2-7; D gene unclear. This CDR3 is built from 14 residues. V dropped 7 bases and J dropped 2 bases, with 15 bases sitting between them. Germline CDR1 and CDR2: SNHLY and FYNNEI. The CDR3 DNA sequence: TGTGCCAGCAAGAAAACTAAGCCGACCTACGAGCAGTACTTC. This translates into CASKKTKPTYEQYF.

The V and J genes are TRBV10-2 and TRBJ2-7; 8 positions match TRBD2. Trimming removed 0 bases from V and 2 bases from J; junction bases left unmatched: 6. The germline CDR1 and CDR2 sequences are WSHSY and SAAADI. The CDR3 sequence is 16 residues long. CDR3 DNA: TGCGCCAGCAGTGAGTCCGCGGGGGGCAAAGCCTACGAGCAGTACTTC. Protein: CASSESAGGKAYEQYF.

The V and J genes are TRBV7-2 and TRBJ2-7, with 10 nucleotides matching TRBD2. This CDR3 contains 14 residues. Per germline, CDR1 SGHTA and CDR2 FQGNSA. Trimming took 3 bases from V and 4 from J; bases not matched to a gene: 3. The CDR3 sequence: CASSFASGRYEQYF. The CDR3, as DNA: TGTGCCAGCAGCTTCGCTAGCGGGAGATACGAGCAGTACTTC.

This chain connects TRBV4-1 to TRBJ2-2; D is possibly TRBD1 (10 bases). This CDR3 has 21 amino acids. The V end lost 2 bases, the J end lost 1 base, and 26 bases lay between the germline ends. The germline CDR1 and CDR2 sequences are MGHRA and YSYEKL. The CDR3, as DNA: TGCGCCAGCAGCCAACTTTGGGGGACAGGGGTTAGCGGGAGGAACACCGGGGAGCTGTTTTTT. Translated: CASSQLWGTGVSGRNTGELFF.

The CDR3: CASSLPAGRRNTEAFF. CDR3 DNA: TGTGCCAGCAGCTTGCCCGCGGGGAGAAGGAACACTGAAGCTTTCTTT. The rearrangement links TRBV5-5 to TRBJ1-1; D not resolved. Germline values: CDR1 SGHKS, CDR2 YYEKEE (reference sequence). Trimming took off 1 base at V and 1 base at J, with 14 bases between the two ends. The CDR3 has 16 residues.

The chain recombines TRBV5-6 with TRBJ2-1; maybe TRBD2 (5 bases). V lost 4 bases and J 4 bases, leaving 15 bases between the germline ends. The CDR3 totals 15 residues. Germline assignment: CDR1 SGHDT and CDR2 YYEEEE. The CDR3 sequence: CASSPGIKGYNEQFF. CDR3 nucleotides: TGTGCCAGCAGCCCCGGGATAAAAGGTTACAATGAGCAGTTCTTC.

The genes are TRBV3-1 (or the pseudogene TRBV3-2) and TRBJ2-7, with 13 bases fitting TRBD2. Germline V CDR1 and CDR2: LGHDT, YNNKEL (reference sequence). This CDR3 has 15 amino acids. V gave up 5 bases and J gave up 3 bases; unmatched junction bases: 4. CDR3 nucleotides: TGTGCCAGCAGCTACCGACTAGCGGGAGGCTACGAGCAGTACTTC. Translated: CASSYRLAGGYEQYF.

V gene TRBV5-8 combines with J gene TRBJ2-3; D perhaps matches TRBD1 (5 bases). This CDR3 has 14 residues. V was clipped by 4 bases and J by 4 bases, with 13 bases between them. Per germline, CDR1 SGHTS and CDR2 YDEGEE. In DNA form, the CDR3 reads TGTGCCAGCAGCCGAAAGGGGCGGTCAGATACGCAGTATTTT. It is translated as CASSRKGRSDTQYF.

This chain joins TRBV7-2 and TRBJ1-2, with 8 nucleotides matching TRBD1. Per germline, CDR1 SGHTA and CDR2 FQGNSA. The V gene end was trimmed by 6 bases and the J gene end by 4 bases; junction bases not matched to a gene: 4. The CDR3 is made up of 13 amino acids. CDR3 residues: CASRQGVGYGYTF. The CDR3 nucleotides read TGTGCCAGCAGACAGGGGGTCGGCTATGGCTACACCTTC. The complete variable domain, with remaining parts taken from reference TRBV7-2 and TRBJ1-2, reads GAGVSQSPSNKVTEKGKDVELRCDPISGHTALYWYRQSLGQGLEFLIYFQGNSAPDKSGLPSDRFSAERTGGSVSTLTIQRTQQEDSAVYLCASRQGVGYGYTFGSGTRLTVV.

In its sample, this clone was seen a few times. J is TRBJ1-1 and V is TRBV4-1; the D gene is possibly TRBD1 (6 bases). Trimming stripped 4 bases from V and 2 bases from J, with 8 bases between. CDR1 and CDR2 from the germline V gene are MGHRA and YSYEKL. There are 13 residues in the CDR3. The CDR3 region is CASSPGHNTEAFF. CDR3 nucleotides: TGCGCCAGCAGCCCGGGACATAACACTGAAGCTTTCTTT.

The chain employs TRBV7-2 and TRBJ1-1, with D tentatively TRBD1 (5 bases). V lost 8 bases to trimming and J lost 3 bases, with 22 bases between them. Germline CDR1 and CDR2: SGHTA and FQGNSA. The CDR3 has 16 amino acids. The CDR3 bases are TGTGCCAGCGGGGCAGAAAGTCGGGTCAGGGACACTGAAGCTTTCTTT. This encodes CASGAESRVRDTEAFF.

The chain combines TRBV19 with TRBJ1-5, with a possible D match to TRBD1 (6 bases). V gave up 7 bases and J gave up 6 bases, with 22 bases separating them. This CDR3 region has 16 residues. Germline V gene data show CDR1 as LNHDA and CDR2 as SQIVND (reference sequence). DNA of the CDR3: TGTGCCAGTACTCTCCGGGGGGGGCGCCGGAGTCAGCCCCAGCATTTT. The encoded protein is CASTLRGGRRSQPQHF.

DNA for the CDR3: TGCGCCAGCAGCACCCAACTAGCGGGGTACAATGAGCAGTTCTTC. Translation: CASSTQLAGYNEQFF. This chain links TRBV5-1 with TRBJ2-1; 10 nucleotides match TRBD2. The CDR3 is 15 amino acids. With V trimmed by 4 bases and J by 4 bases, 5 bases remained unmatched. Germline V gene lookup returns CDR1 SGHRS and CDR2 YFSETQ.

The CDR3 sequence is CAWSASGGNTNYGYTF. The DNA for the CDR3 is TGTGCCTGGAGTGCCTCAGGGGGAAACACCAACTATGGCTACACCTTC. The chain uses TRBV30 and TRBJ1-2; 7 bases agree with TRBD1. The length of the CDR3 is 16 residues. Germline assignment: CDR1 GTSNPN and CDR2 SVGIG (reference sequence). The V and J ends lost 1 base and 2 bases, in that order; junction bases with no gene match: 10.

This chain links TRBV11-2 with TRBJ2-3; D is unclear. CDR1 and CDR2 from the germline V gene are SGHAT and FQNNGV. V lost 0 bases and J 2 bases, leaving 9 bases between the germline ends. This CDR3 has 15 amino acids. CDR3 protein: CASSLEFYYTDTQYF. The CDR3 DNA follows: TGTGCCAGCAGCTTAGAATTCTACTACACAGATACGCAGTATTTT. Combining the CDR3 with reference TRBV11-2 and TRBJ2-3 gives the whole variable domain EAGVAQSPRYKIIEKRQSVAFWCNPISGHATLYWYQQILGQGPKLLIQFQNNGVVDDSQLPKDRFSAERLKGVDSTLKIQPAKLEDSAVYLCASSLEFYYTDTQYFGPGTRLTVL.

This clone was seen a single time. V is TRBV6-1 and J is TRBJ2-1, with 7 bases aligning to TRBD2. Germline V gene data show CDR1 as MNHNS and CDR2 as SASEGT. The ends lost 2 bases at V and 9 bases at J; junction bases unmatched: 10. The CDR3 runs to 15 residues. The CDR3 DNA sequence: TGTGCCAGCAGTGAACGATATACAGGCGGGGGTGAGCAGTTCTTC. Translating gives CASSERYTGGGEQFF.

The chain joins TRBV5-1 to TRBJ2-7; 8 bases agree with TRBD1. CDR3 size: 15 residues. CDR1 and CDR2 from the germline V gene are SGHRS and YFSETQ. The J segment lost 2 bases and the V segment lost 2 bases, leaving 6 bases of the junction unmatched. The CDR3 sequence: CASSFGQGGAYEQYF. The CDR3 bases are TGCGCCAGCAGCTTCGGACAGGGTGGGGCCTACGAGCAGTACTTC.

This clone was counted between two and nine times. V usage is TRBV6-5 and J usage is TRBJ1-5; TRBD1 is a possible D gene (6 bases). The CDR3 consists of 13 residues. The V gene's germline CDR1 is MNHEY and CDR2 SVGAGI. V lost 2 bases and J 7 bases, leaving 9 bases between the germline ends. The DNA for the CDR3 is TGTGCCAGCAGTTACACAGGGCTGCAGCCCCAGCATTTT. Translation: CASSYTGLQPQHF.

The gene calls are TRBV5-4 and TRBJ1-2; 9 bases map to TRBD1. Germline V gene sequence: CDR1 SGHNT, CDR2 YYREEE (reference sequence). Trimming at V came to 5 bases and at J to 2 bases, leaving 4 bases not matched to a gene. The CDR3 extends over 14 amino acids. CDR3 bases: TGTGCCAGCAGAGGACAGGGGAGGAACTATGGCTACACCTTC. This gives the protein CASRGQGRNYGYTF.

The chain links TRBV19 to TRBJ1-2; D is possibly TRBD1 (6 bases). This CDR3 contains 13 residues. Germline loops: CDR1 LNHDA, CDR2 SQIVND (reference sequence). Trimming stripped 3 bases from V and 5 bases from J, with 10 bases between. The CDR3 reads CASSIEGTYGYTF. DNA of the CDR3: TGTGCCAGTAGTATTGAGGGGACATATGGCTACACCTTC.

J is TRBJ1-3 and V is TRBV5-5; perhaps TRBD1 as D (5 bases). V lost 4 bases, J lost 0 bases, and 11 bases lay in between. The germline V gene has CDR1 SGHKS and CDR2 YYEKEE (reference sequence). The CDR3 is made up of 15 amino acids. CDR3 nucleotide sequence: TGTGCCAGCAGCCCCGGACAAAGCTCTGGAAACACCATATATTTT. It translates to CASSPGQSSGNTIYF. Using reference TRBV5-5 and TRBJ1-3 for the parts outside the CDR3, the full variable domain is DAGVTQSPTHLIKTRGQQVTLRCSPISGHKSVSWYQQVLGQGPQFIFQYYEKEERGRGNFPDRFSARQFPNYSSELNVNALLLGDSALYLCASSPGQSSGNTIYFGEGSWLTVV.